A selection of T cell receptor beta chains follows, all from one sample in a study of T cells in Graves' hyperthyroidism and ophthalmopathy. From the multiplex PCR reads, TCRdb called clonotypes with MiXCR, one entry per CDR3 protein. The table shows about 270,000 distinct CDR3 sequences, with around 25% occurring only once. The sample taken for sequencing was blood. Receptors were obtained from a man in his forties or fifties with Graves' hyperthyroidism that later progressed to Graves' ophthalmopathy. Both conserved end residues are part of each CDR3.

TRBJ1-1	TRBV18	CASSPSGNTEAFF
TRBJ1-5	TRBV19	CASHRQGASNQPQHF
TRBJ2-7	TRBV18	CASSLGTSENEQYF
TRBJ1-3	TRBV6-1	CASSGDRASSGNTIYF
TRBJ2-7	TRBV29-1	CSVEDYGAGAGEQYF
TRBJ2-2	TRBV13	CASSLGIGPENTGELFF
TRBJ1-2	TRBV24-1	CATRGTGTKGYGYTF
TRBJ1-1	TRBV12-3/TRBV12-4	CASSPNRDSTEAFF
TRBJ1-1	TRBV20-1	CSAREGQKNTEAFF
TRBJ2-5	TRBV18	CASSPLDRHQETQYF
TRBJ1-1	TRBV7-9	CASSLAGDTEAFF
TRBJ1-5	TRBV15	CATSRGKGLNQPQHF
TRBJ2-2	TRBV12-3/TRBV12-4	CASSFRRSTGELFF
TRBJ2-2	TRBV19	CASSTRTSGTGELFF
TRBJ2-7	TRBV10-3	CAISDRRTGGAPDEQYF
TRBJ1-1	TRBV24-1	CAGPSSSEMDTEAFF
TRBJ1-2	TRBV11-1	CASGPTTGRVGYGYTF
TRBJ2-7	TRBV6-1	CASNQRGGGRNYEQYF
TRBJ2-7	TRBV6-1	CASRQTSGANEQYF
TRBJ1-2	TRBV28	CASGSGGGWYGYTF
TRBJ1-2	TRBV7-9	CASSRLGQTYGYTF
TRBJ2-5	TRBV29-1	CSVLRDTLQETQYF
TRBJ1-1	TRBV12-3/TRBV12-4	CASSARATEAFF